The following is a T cell receptor beta chain sequence with its context. The antigen remains undetermined. This record belongs to a study of tumour-infiltrating T cells in Burkitt lymphoma. As for the study in general: Survival, overall and progression-free, tracked with productive clonality.

Using immunoSEQ multiplex PCR, the repertoire was profiled, and TCRdb retains in-frame clones only, with some absent. The sample includes almost 3,000 clones, over 12% of them seen just once. Germline CDR1 SGHVS, CDR2 FNYEAQ. The CDR3 has 13 amino acids. V shed 0 bases and J shed 3 bases, with 6 bases lying between them. Study findings and constraints: Several public clonotypes were shared across many Burkitt lymphoma patients.

The sequencing sample was made of tumor tissue. The rearrangement links TRBV7-6 to TRBJ2-7; no clear D. The source of this sequence is a human donor with Burkitt lymphoma. CDR3 DNA sequence: TGTGCCAGCAGCTTAGCGGTTAACTACGAGCAGTACTTC. Its translation is CASSLAVNYEQYF. The full variable domain, in which reference TRBV7-6 and TRBJ2-7 provide the parts outside the CDR3, is GAGVSQSPRYKVTKRGQDVALRCDPISGHVSLYWYRQALGQGPEFLTYFNYEAQQDKSGLPNDRFSAERPEGSISTLTIQRTEQRDSAMYRCASSLAVNYEQYFGPGTRLTVT.